Many counts were recorded for the clone carrying this TCR beta chain. This specimen belongs to a study of beta chain features in type 1 diabetes. Expressed TCRB transcripts were sequenced, since all the RNA that had been isolated was reverse transcribed. Sequencing used immunoSEQ multiplex PCR; TCRdb keeps in-frame clones, though not all of them. The sample has 250,000 or so clones; 25% to 35% are singletons. Germline V gene lookup returns CDR1 SGHRS and CDR2 YFSETQ. The CDR3 has 16 residues. Germline trimming cut 4 bases from V and 6 bases from J; bases unmatched to any gene: 10. The sequencing input was central memory CD4+ T cells from blood. The TCR originated in a man aged 30 to 39 in good health. The J gene is TRBJ2-4, the V gene TRBV5-1; 10 bases align to TRBD2. The CDR3 sequence: CASSVPSGSGANIQYF. The CDR3 nucleotides read TGCGCCAGCAGCGTCCCTAGCGGGAGCGGCGCAAACATTCAGTACTTC. The full variable domain, in which reference TRBV5-1 and TRBJ2-4 provide the parts outside the CDR3, is KAGVTQTPRYLIKTRGQQVTLSCSPISGHRSVSWYQQTPGQGLQFLFEYFSETQRNKGNFPGRFSGRQFSNSRSEMNVSTLELGDSALYLCASSVPSGSGANIQYFGAGTRLSVL.